This TCR beta chain came from a study of OX40 agonist ivuxolimab in advanced cancers. Germline V gene lookup returns CDR1 WSHSY and CDR2 SAAADI. The CDR3 consists of 12 residues. V was clipped by 6 bases and J by 10 bases, with 13 bases between them. Libraries were prepared by immunoSEQ multiplex PCR; TCRdb keeps only in-frame clonotypes and omits some of them. The top ten clones hold about 1.2% of a sample with more than 60,000 clones, 85% to 90% of them seen once. The V call is TRBV10-2, the J call TRBJ2-1; D gene uncertain. This sequence originates from an adult with an advanced solid tumor such as melanoma, head and neck, liver or kidney cancer. The material was CD4+ or CD8+ T cells sorted from blood, obtained in a trial of the OX40 agonist ivuxolimab. The CDR3 loop reads CASSPRRLEQFF. The CDR3, as DNA: TGCGCCAGCAGCCCTCGCCGATTGGAGCAGTTCTTC.